This T cell receptor beta chain appears in the sequencing data of a study of cytomegalovirus exposure and HLA in healthy donors. Germline V gives CDR1 DFQATT, CDR2 SNEGSKA (reference sequence). V dropped 3 bases and J dropped 2 bases, with 2 bases sitting between them. CDR3 length equals 11 residues. General study points: The study carried out a later analysis of TCR beta sequences. It associated some 17,000 of them with specific HLA alleles at a false discovery rate of 0.05. Cytomegalovirus-associated TCR beta chains were listed, numbering roughly 150.

PCR primers comprised 60 Vbeta and 13 Jbeta primers. Data came from immunoSEQ multiplex PCR; TCRdb stores just in-frame clones and leaves some out. Recorded for this sample: around 130,000 clones. As regards this clone: The antigen is unknown.

The sequencing sample was made of PBMCs. The TCR originated in a woman aged 60-75 years in good health and CMV-seronegative. This chain connects TRBV20-1 to TRBJ2-1; D gene unclear. The CDR3 region is CSASTYNEQFF. CDR3 in DNA: TGCAGTGCTAGTACCTACAATGAGCAGTTCTTC.